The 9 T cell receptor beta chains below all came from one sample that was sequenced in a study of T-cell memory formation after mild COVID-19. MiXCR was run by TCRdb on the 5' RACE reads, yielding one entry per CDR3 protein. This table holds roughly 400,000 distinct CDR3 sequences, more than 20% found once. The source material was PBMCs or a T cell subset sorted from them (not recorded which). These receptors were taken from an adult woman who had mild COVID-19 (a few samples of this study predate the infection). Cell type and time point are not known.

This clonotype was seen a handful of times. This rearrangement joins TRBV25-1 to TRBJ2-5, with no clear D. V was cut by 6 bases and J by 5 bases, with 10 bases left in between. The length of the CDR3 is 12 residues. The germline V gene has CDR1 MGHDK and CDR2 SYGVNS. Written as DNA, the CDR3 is TGTGCCAGCAGCGATTCTGAGGAGACCCAGTACTTC. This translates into CASSDSEETQYF.

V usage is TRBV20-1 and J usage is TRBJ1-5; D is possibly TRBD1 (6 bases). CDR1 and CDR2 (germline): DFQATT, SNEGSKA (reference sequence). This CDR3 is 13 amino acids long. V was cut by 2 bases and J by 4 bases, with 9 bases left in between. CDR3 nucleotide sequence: TGCAGTGCTAGAAGGCAGGGGAATCAGCCCCAGCATTTT. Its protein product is CSARRQGNQPQHF.

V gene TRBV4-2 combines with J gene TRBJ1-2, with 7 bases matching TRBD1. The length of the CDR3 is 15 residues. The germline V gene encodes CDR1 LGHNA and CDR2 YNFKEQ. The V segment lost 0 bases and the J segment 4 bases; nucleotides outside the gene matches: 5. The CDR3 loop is CASSQDGTAGYGYTF. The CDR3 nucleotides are TGTGCCAGCAGCCAAGATGGGACAGCAGGCTATGGCTACACCTTC.

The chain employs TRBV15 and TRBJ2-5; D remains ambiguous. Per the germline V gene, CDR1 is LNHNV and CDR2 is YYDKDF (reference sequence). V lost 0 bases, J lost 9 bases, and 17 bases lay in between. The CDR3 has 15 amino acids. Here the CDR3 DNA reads TGTGCCACCAGCAGAGAGCGTGGGCAACCTGAGCCCCAGTACTTC. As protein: CATSRERGQPEPQYF. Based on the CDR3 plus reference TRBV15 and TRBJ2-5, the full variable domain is DAMVIQNPRYQVTQFGKPVTLSCSQTLNHNVMYWYQQKSSQAPKLLFHYYDKDFNNEADTPDNFQSRRPNTSFCFLDIRSPGLGDTAMYLCATSRERGQPEPQYFGPGTRLLVL.

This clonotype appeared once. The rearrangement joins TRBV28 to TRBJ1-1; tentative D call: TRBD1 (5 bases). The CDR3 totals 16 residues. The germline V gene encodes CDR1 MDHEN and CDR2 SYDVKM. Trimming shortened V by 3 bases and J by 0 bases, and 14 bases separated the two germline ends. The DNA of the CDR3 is TGTGCCAGCAGTTTGGCGGCAACGGACATGAACACTGAAGCTTTCTTT. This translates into CASSLAATDMNTEAFF.

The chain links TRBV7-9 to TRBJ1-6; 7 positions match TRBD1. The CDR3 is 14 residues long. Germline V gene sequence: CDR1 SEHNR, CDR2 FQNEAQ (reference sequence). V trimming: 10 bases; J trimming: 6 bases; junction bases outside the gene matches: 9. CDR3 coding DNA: TGTGCCATCGACGCCGGGACAGTTAATTCACCCCTCCACTTT. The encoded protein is CAIDAGTVNSPLHF. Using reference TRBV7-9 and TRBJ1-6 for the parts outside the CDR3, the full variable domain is DTGVSQNPRHKITKRGQNVTFRCDPISEHNRLYWYRQTLGQGPEFLTYFQNEAQLEKSRLLSDRFSAERPKGSFSTLEIQRTEQGDSAMYLCAIDAGTVNSPLHFGNGTRLTVT.

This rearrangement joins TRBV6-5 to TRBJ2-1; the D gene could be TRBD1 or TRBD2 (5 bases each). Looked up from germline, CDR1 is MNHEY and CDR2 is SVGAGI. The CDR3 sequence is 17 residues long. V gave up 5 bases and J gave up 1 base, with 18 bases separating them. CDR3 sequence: CASSPGLRGGSYNEQFF. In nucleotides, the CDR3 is TGTGCCAGCAGTCCCGGACTGAGGGGTGGATCCTACAATGAGCAGTTCTTC.

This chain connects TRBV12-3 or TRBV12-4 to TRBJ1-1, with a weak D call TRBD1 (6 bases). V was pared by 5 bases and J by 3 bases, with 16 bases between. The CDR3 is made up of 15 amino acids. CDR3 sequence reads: CASSPTQGRYTEAFF. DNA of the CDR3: TGTGCCAGCAGTCCGACACAGGGAAGGTACACTGAAGCTTTCTTT.

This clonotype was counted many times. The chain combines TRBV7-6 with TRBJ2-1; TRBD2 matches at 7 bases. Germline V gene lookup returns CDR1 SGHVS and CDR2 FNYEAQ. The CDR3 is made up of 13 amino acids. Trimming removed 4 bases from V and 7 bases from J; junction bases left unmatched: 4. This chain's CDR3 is CASSSLGGNEQFF. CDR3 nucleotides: TGTGCCAGCAGCTCCCTCGGGGGGAATGAGCAGTTCTTC.